The present TCR beta chain was sequenced within a study of tumor-infiltrating lymphocytes in primary liver carcinoma. This clonotype was seen ten or more times. TCR beta cDNA came from roughly 0.45 ug total RNA, primed with a constant-region primer. What produced the TCR beta libraries was three nested multiplex PCR rounds using slightly modified ARM-PCR. Each of the first two PCR rounds ran roughly 10 cycles with TRBV1-TRBV30 forward and C-beta reverse primers. TCRdb passed the multiplex PCR reads through MiXCR, listing each CDR3 protein once. The sample yields fewer than 350,000 distinct CDR3 sequences, around 60% seen once. Trimming removed 5 bases from V and 3 bases from J; junction bases left unmatched: 6. CDR3 size: 15 residues. CDR1 is SGHAT and CDR2 is FQNNGV in the germline V gene. Both blood RNA, taken from unsorted whole blood, and germline DNA were extracted.

The sequenced material came from peripheral blood. The J gene is TRBJ2-7, the V gene TRBV11-2, with 11 positions matching TRBD1. This receptor was taken from a man between 40 and 49 years old with primary liver carcinoma and hepatitis B virus infection. CDR3: CASSPPDRGLYEQYF. CDR3 coding DNA: TGTGCCAGCAGCCCCCCGGACAGGGGGCTCTACGAGCAGTACTTC. The variable domain in full, completed from reference TRBV11-2 and TRBJ2-7, reads EAGVAQSPRYKIIEKRQSVAFWCNPISGHATLYWYQQILGQGPKLLIQFQNNGVVDDSQLPKDRFSAERLKGVDSTLKIQPAKLEDSAVYLCASSPPDRGLYEQYFGPGTRLTVT.